This is a list of T cell receptor delta chains from one sample in a study of gamma-delta chains in newborns, infants, children. TCRdb reanalysed the reads via CATT. The data show 6,000 or so delta-chain clones, roughly 15% seen once. The starting material was blood, obtained at baseline. The source of these receptors is a child who was a newborn, infant or young child, either healthy, febrile or measles-vaccinated (not recorded which). Each CDR3 is given with its conserved first and last residue. Each record gives: D gene, V gene, clone size, J gene, CDR3 DNA, CDR3 protein. The D gene is left open where the match is weak. The listing skips clone size in some rows; elsewhere it reads once, few, many or a size class.

NA	TRDV1	NA	TRDJ1	TGTGCTCTTGGGGAACTAAGGGCTCAAGGGGACTTCGTGCTTTACACCGATAAACTCATCTTT	CALGELRAQGDFVLYTDKLIF
TRDD3	TRDV1	few	TRDJ1	TGTGCTCTTGGGGAATGGACGGGGCTCTTCTCCGTACTCGAATACGTACTGGGGGATATCGGTTACACCGATAAACTCATCTTT	CALGEWTGLFSVLEYVLGDIGYTDKLIF
TRDD3	TRDV2	medium-sized	TRDJ1	TGTGCCTGTGACACCATTAACTGGGGGATACGCGACACCGATAAACTCATCTTT	CACDTINWGIRDTDKLIF
TRDD3	TRDV1	NA	TRDJ1	TGTGCTCTTGGGGGACGACGGCCTTCCCATGGGGGATACTACGAATCTTCCCTGCAAAAGCCCTTAACAAACACCGATAAACTCATCTTT	CALGGRRPSHGGYYESSLQKPLTNTDKLIF
TRDD3	TRDV2	few	TRDJ3	TGTGCCTGTGACACCGCTGGGGGATCAAGCCTAAGCTCCTGGGACACCCGACAGATGTTTTTC	CACDTAGGSSLSSWDTRQMFF
NA	TRDV2	medium-sized	TRDJ3	TGTGCCTGTGACACCATTGTCCGGGACACCCGACAGATGTTTTTC	CACDTIVRDTRQMFF
TRDD3	TRDV2	NA	TRDJ1	TGTGCCTGTGCCTTCCTACGTTCGACTGTACTGGGGGATACGGACACCGATAAACTCATCTTT	CACAFLRSTVLGDTDTDKLIF
TRDD3	TRDV1	NA	TRDJ1	TGTGCTCTCCCCCGGAACGTGAAGGGTTTCCTAAGTGCGTACTGGGGGATACCGGACACCGATAAACTCATCTTT	CALPRNVKGFLSAYWGIPDTDKLIF
NA	TRAV29/DV5	medium-sized	TRDJ1	TGTGCAGCAAGCGACGGAAGGCAGTCTACTAAACATGGAAAAGCCGATAAACTCATCTTT	CAASDGRQSTKHGKADKLIF
NA	TRDV1	few	TRDJ1	TGTGCTCTTGGGGTCCTATCGTTCCTACAGGGGGGATATGAGACCGATAAACTCATCTTT	CALGVLSFLQGGYETDKLIF
NA	TRDV3	medium-sized	TRDJ1	TGTGCCTTTATCGGGTGGGACACCGATAAACTCATCTTT	CAFIGWDTDKLIF
TRDD3	TRDV3	medium-sized	TRDJ1	TGTGCCTTTAAGGGACTGGGGGATAAGTTAAGCACCGATAAACTCATCTTT	CAFKGLGDKLSTDKLIF
NA	TRDV1	NA	TRDJ1	TGTGCTCTTGGGGAATGGCAATTAGGGCTCATCTTT	CALGEWQLGLIF
TRDD3	TRDV3	few	TRDJ1	TGTGCCTTCACTGGGGGATACTATACCGATAAACTCATCTTT	CAFTGGYYTDKLIF
TRDD3	TRDV1	NA	TRDJ1	TGTGCTCTTGGGAAGGAGTTTGAGGGGGATCGTAAACTCATCTTT	CALGKEFEGDRKLIF
TRDD3	TRDV2	medium-sized	TRDJ1	TGTGCCTGTGACCCCCTTAGTGGGGGACCCCGTTACACCGATAAACTCATCTTT	CACDPLSGGPRYTDKLIF
TRDD3	TRDV2	NA	TRDJ1	TGTGCCTGTGACACCTTGGATAAAAGGGGGACTGGGGGACCTGATAAACTCATCTTT	CACDTLDKRGTGGPDKLIF
TRDD2	TRDV2	NA	TRDJ1	TGTGCCTGTGACCAGGCCTTCCTACGTGCTACAACCATTTACACCGATAAACTCATCTTT	CACDQAFLRATTIYTDKLIF
TRDD2	TRDV1	medium-sized	TRDJ1	TGTGCTCTTGGGGAGATTTCCTACCTTAGGTCCAATGTATTCACCGATAAACTCATCTTT	CALGEISYLRSNVFTDKLIF
TRDD3	TRDV1	few	TRDJ1	TGTGCTCTTGGGGAAATCGGGCCTGCCTGGGGGATACTCTACACCGATAAACTCATCTTT	CALGEIGPAWGILYTDKLIF